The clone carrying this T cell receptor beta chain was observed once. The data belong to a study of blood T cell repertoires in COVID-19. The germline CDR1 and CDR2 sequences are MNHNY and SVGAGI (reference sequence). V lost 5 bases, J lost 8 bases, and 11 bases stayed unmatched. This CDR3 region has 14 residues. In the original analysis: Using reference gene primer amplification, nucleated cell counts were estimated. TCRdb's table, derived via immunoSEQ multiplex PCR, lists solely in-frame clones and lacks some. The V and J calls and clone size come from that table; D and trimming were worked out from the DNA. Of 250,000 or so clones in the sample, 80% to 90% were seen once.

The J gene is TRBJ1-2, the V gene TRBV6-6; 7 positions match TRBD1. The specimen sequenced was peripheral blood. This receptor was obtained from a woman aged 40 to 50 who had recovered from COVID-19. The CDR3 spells CASSADTGARGYTF. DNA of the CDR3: TGTGCCAGCAGTGCCGACACAGGGGCGAGAGGCTACACCTTC.